The source of this T cell receptor beta chain is a study of blood T cells in healthy people across ages. The amount of total RNA extracted per sample was at least 6 micrograms. Sample-barcoded 5' priming and a J-beta primer mix drove a second PCR of roughly 6 to 12 cycles. Unique molecular identifiers of 12 random nucleotides labeled each cDNA. One entry per CDR3 protein, called by TCRdb with MiXCR from the 5' RACE reads. The sample gives 1.5 million to 2 million distinct CDR3 sequences, about 49% of which show up once; over 2% is in the top ten. The origin of this receptor is a woman aged 40 to 50 in good health. Specimen: blood.

CDR3 nucleotides: TGTGCCAGCAGTAAGGGGGTCCGGGAGACCCAGTACTTC. Protein sequence: CASSKGVRETQYF. The chain has TRBV11-2 and TRBJ2-7; D possibly corresponds to TRBD1 (6 bases). TRBJ2-5 matches the DNA end more closely, so the J call is doubtful. This CDR3 comprises 13 residues. Germline V gene sequence: CDR1 SGHAT, CDR2 FQNNGV.